These 17 T cell receptor beta chains came from one sample sequenced in a study of cytotoxic CD8 clonotypes in ibrutinib-treated CLL. Clones were sequenced by immunoSEQ multiplex PCR, and TCRdb holds only the in-frame ones, with some missing. The sample lists roughly 50,000 clones, around 60% occurring once. Here the sequenced sample was PBMCs, taken after 24 months of ibrutinib treatment. These receptor sequences come from a human donor with chronic lymphocytic leukemia.

V usage is TRBV6-5 and J usage is TRBJ1-1, with D uncertain. Germline values: CDR1 MNHEY, CDR2 SVGAGI. Trimming removed 0 bases at V and 8 bases at J, with 10 bases between. This CDR3 region has 13 residues. CDR3 DNA: TGTGCCAGCAGTTACTCGTTTTCTGTAGAAGCTTTCTTT. Encoded protein: CASSYSFSVEAFF.

The rearrangement uses TRBV2 and TRBJ1-5, with D unresolved. This CDR3 is 14 amino acids long. V gave up 7 bases and J gave up 11 bases, with 21 bases separating them. Germline loops: CDR1 SNHLY, CDR2 FYNNEI. The CDR3 sequence: CASNADGHTKTQHF. Here the CDR3 DNA reads TGTGCCAGCAACGCCGACGGGCACACGAAGACCCAGCATTTT.

In DNA, the CDR3 is TGTGCCAGCAGCTACAGGACTGGAAACACCATATATTTT. Protein product: CASSYRTGNTIYF. V is TRBV5-4 and J is TRBJ1-3; D is possibly TRBD1 (5 bases). Germline CDR1 SGHNT, CDR2 YYREEE (reference sequence). V dropped 3 bases and J dropped 2 bases, with 6 bases sitting between them. This CDR3 region has 13 residues.

This clone is classed as medium-sized (0.01 to 0.1%). This sample also contains other DNA sequences that code for the same CDR3. This sequence joins TRBV27 and TRBJ2-5, with TRBD2 matching 7 bases. Germline V gives CDR1 MNHEY, CDR2 SMNVEV (reference sequence). The CDR3 is 14 residues long. Trimming took 5 bases from V and 4 from J; bases not matched to a gene: 7. In nucleotides, the CDR3 is TGTGCCAGCAGTCCCGGGGGAGGGATAGAGACCCAGTACTTC. As protein: CASSPGGGIETQYF.

The V and J genes are TRBV5-1 and TRBJ1-1; 7 bases fit TRBD1. The V gene's germline CDR1 is SGHRS and CDR2 YFSETQ. J was trimmed by 1 base and V by 3 bases; bases with no gene match: 12. The CDR3 sequence is 17 residues long. CDR3 in amino acids: CASSSQPGTGANTEAFF. DNA for the CDR3: TGCGCCAGCAGCTCACAACCGGGAACAGGGGCGAACACTGAAGCTTTCTTT.

This rearrangement joins TRBV10-3 to TRBJ2-7; the D call may be TRBD1 or TRBD2 (5 bases each). Germline-derived CDR1 and CDR2 are ENHRY and SYGVKD. Trimming cost V 8 bases and J 5 bases, with 22 bases left between them. The CDR3 contains 15 residues. CDR3 amino acids: CAIGRTGTTFHEQYF. CDR3 bases: TGTGCCATCGGCAGAACCGGGACCACCTTCCACGAGCAGTACTTC.

This clone was counted between two and nine times. The rearrangement links TRBV4-1 to TRBJ1-1; TRBD1 might be the D (6 bases). The CDR3 runs to 14 residues. Germline-derived CDR1 and CDR2 are MGHRA and YSYEKL. V gave up 2 bases and J gave up 3 bases, with 10 bases separating them. CDR3 in amino acids: CASSQPNRDTEAFF. The CDR3 nucleotides read TGCGCCAGCAGCCAACCGAACAGGGACACTGAAGCTTTCTTT.

V usage is TRBV29-1 and J usage is TRBJ2-1, with D possibly TRBD1 on 6 matching bases. From germline, CDR1 is SQVTM and CDR2 ANQGSEA. V lost 5 bases, J lost 2 bases, and 10 bases lay in between. This CDR3 has 13 amino acids. The CDR3 reads CSVRTVTYNEQFF. The CDR3, as DNA: TGCAGCGTTAGGACAGTTACCTACAATGAGCAGTTCTTC.

This clone is deemed medium-sized. The chain links TRBV19 to TRBJ2-2, with D unresolved. V was clipped by 4 bases and J by 1 base, with 4 bases between them. The CDR3 extends over 13 amino acids. Germline V gene sequence: CDR1 LNHDA, CDR2 SQIVND (reference sequence). The CDR3 region has the DNA TGTGCCAGTAGTAACAGGAACACCGGGGAGCTGTTTTTT. Amino acid sequence: CASSNRNTGELFF.

The chain has TRBV9 and TRBJ2-5; the D gene is possibly TRBD2 (6 bases). From germline, CDR1 is SGDLS and CDR2 YYNGEE. V lost 0 bases, J lost 3 bases, and 12 bases lay in between. This CDR3 region has 15 residues. CDR3 in DNA: TGTGCCAGCAGCGTAGGAAGGGGACTCGAAGAGACCCAGTACTTC. As protein: CASSVGRGLEETQYF.

J is TRBJ2-7 and V is TRBV29-1; TRBD1 aligns across 9 bases. The germline CDR1 and CDR2 sequences are SQVTM and ANQGSEA. With V trimmed by 2 bases and J by 4 bases, 9 bases remained unmatched. The CDR3 is 15 residues long. CDR3 loop: CSVELDRGAVYEQYF. CDR3 DNA: TGCAGCGTTGAATTAGACAGGGGGGCTGTGTACGAGCAGTACTTC.

There are a few counts of this clone. The chain links TRBV6-6 to TRBJ1-2, with D possibly being TRBD1 (5 bases). The CDR3 covers 15 residues. Per germline, CDR1 MNHNY and CDR2 SVGAGI (reference sequence). The V gene lost 4 bases and the J gene lost 4 bases, with 16 bases spanning the gap. The DNA for the CDR3 is TGTGCCAGCAGTTCCAGGGCCGGGGGAAGCTATGGCTACACCTTC. Its protein is CASSSRAGGSYGYTF.

The V call is TRBV9, the J call TRBJ2-3; weak D call: TRBD2 (5 bases). Per the germline V gene, CDR1 is SGDLS and CDR2 is YYNGEE. Trimming left V 0 bases short and J 0 bases short, with 8 bases between. The CDR3 has 15 residues. The CDR3 DNA sequence: TGTGCCAGCAGCGTAGGAGCGGTAAGCACAGATACGCAGTATTTT. It encodes CASSVGAVSTDTQYF.

A remark on this clone: This CDR3 is also generated by other DNA sequences in the sample. This chain connects TRBV6-1 to TRBJ1-5; D might be TRBD1 (5 bases). Trimming left V 5 bases short and J 6 bases short, with 8 bases between. Germline V CDR1 and CDR2: MNHNS, SASEGT. The CDR3 has 12 residues. In DNA form, the CDR3 reads TGTGCCAGCAGTAAAGGGACTCAGCCCCAGCATTTT. Its protein product is CASSKGTQPQHF.

The V call is TRBV7-6, the J call TRBJ2-3, with 8 bases fitting TRBD2. The CDR3 has 15 residues. Trimming cost V 3 bases and J 4 bases; bases outside gene matches: 6. Germline CDR1 and CDR2: SGHVS and FNYEAQ. CDR3 sequence reads: CASSLGAGAPDTQYF. In nucleotides, the CDR3 is TGTGCCAGCAGCTTGGGAGCGGGGGCCCCAGATACGCAGTATTTT.

The CDR3 loop reads CASSLRGSHPYNEQFF. The DNA for the CDR3 is TGTGCCAGCAGTTTAAGGGGGAGCCATCCCTACAATGAGCAGTTCTTC. This chain links TRBV28 with TRBJ2-1; D is perhaps TRBD1 (6 bases). V lost 2 bases, J lost 2 bases, and 13 bases lay in between. Germline CDR1 and CDR2: MDHEN and SYDVKM. The CDR3 totals 16 residues.

This chain joins TRBV4-2 and TRBJ2-3; possibly TRBD2 for D (6 bases). Germline CDR1 LGHNA, CDR2 YNFKEQ. V gave up 1 base and J gave up 4 bases, with 12 bases separating them. The CDR3 contains 15 residues. CDR3 protein: CASSQAPGVADTQYF. The CDR3 nucleotides read TGTGCCAGCAGCCAAGCACCGGGAGTAGCAGATACGCAGTATTTT.